Presented here are 28 T cell receptor beta chains from one specimen sequenced in a study of blood T cell repertoires in COVID-19. Method: immunoSEQ multiplex PCR; TCRdb's copy keeps in-frame clones and lacks some. This table holds about 210,000 clones, roughly 85% found once. The sequenced sample consisted of peripheral blood. The receptors shown here come from a woman of 80 years or more with acute or convalescent COVID-19.

This clone has a handful of counts. This sequence joins TRBV9 and TRBJ2-5, with D uncertain. V lost 0 bases to trimming and J lost 5 bases, with 11 bases between them. CDR3 length: 14 residues. CDR1 and CDR2 (germline): SGDLS, YYNGEE. This CDR3 reads CASSVAFSRETQYF. The CDR3 DNA sequence: TGTGCCAGCAGCGTAGCGTTTAGCCGGGAGACCCAGTACTTC.

The gene calls are TRBV4-3 and TRBJ1-2, with TRBD1 matching 8 bases. J gave up 3 bases and V 0 bases, and 6 bases lay outside the gene matches. This CDR3 spans 16 amino acids. Germline lookup yields CDR1 LGHNA and CDR2 YSLEER. The CDR3: CASSQDHPGGDYGYTF. CDR3 nucleotide sequence: TGCGCCAGCAGCCAAGATCATCCAGGGGGCGACTATGGCTACACCTTC.

V gene TRBV4-3 combines with J gene TRBJ2-1; 8 positions match TRBD2. CDR3 size: 15 residues. Unmatched junction bases numbered 6, after V lost 0 bases and J lost 8 bases. Germline CDR1 reads LGHNA; CDR2 reads YSLEER. CDR3: CASSQDRTSYHEQFF. Here the CDR3 DNA reads TGCGCCAGCAGCCAAGACCGGACTAGCTATCATGAGCAGTTCTTC.

The genes are TRBV7-2 and TRBJ2-5; no clear D gene. Per the germline V gene, CDR1 is SGHTA and CDR2 is FQGNSA. The V end was cut by 8 bases, the J end by 1 base, with 11 bases between. The CDR3 extends over 13 amino acids. The CDR3 DNA sequence: TGTGCCAGCCAGCGAGGCTTCCAAGAGACCCAGTACTTC. This codes for CASQRGFQETQYF.

The J gene is TRBJ2-7, the V gene TRBV6-5; D might be TRBD2 (6 bases). The CDR3 covers 15 residues. Germline lookup yields CDR1 MNHEY and CDR2 SVGAGI. The V and J ends lost 4 bases and 3 bases respectively, with 16 bases between them. This CDR3 is CASSFGLAGYYEQYF. The DNA of the CDR3 is TGTGCCAGCAGTTTCGGACTGGCGGGATACTACGAGCAGTACTTC.

V usage is TRBV2 and J usage is TRBJ1-4; D perhaps matches TRBD1 (6 bases). Germline assignment: CDR1 SNHLY and CDR2 FYNNEI. This CDR3 is built from 14 residues. Trimming removed 7 bases at V and 3 bases at J, with 12 bases between. CDR3 DNA sequence: TGTGCCAGCACTTTACAGGGTTCTAATGAAAAACTGTTTTTT. Translating it yields CASTLQGSNEKLFF.

This rearrangement joins TRBV4-3 to TRBJ2-7; 10 bases align to TRBD2. With 1 base clipped from V and 3 bases from J, the junction kept 9 bases outside the gene matches. This CDR3 has 17 residues. The germline CDR1 and CDR2 sequences are LGHNA and YSLEER. The CDR3 DNA is TGCGCCAGCAGCCAAGTTAGCGGGAGGACAATTCTCTACGAGCAGTACTTC. Protein sequence: CASSQVSGRTILYEQYF.

In DNA form, the CDR3 reads TGTGCCAGCAGCGCTGGGGACAGGGCTGACACTGAAGCTTTCTTT. It specifies CASSAGDRADTEAFF. The chain links TRBV9 to TRBJ1-1, with 9 bases matching TRBD1. The CDR3 sequence is 15 residues long. Germline V lookup: CDR1 SGDLS, CDR2 YYNGEE. Germline trimming cut 3 bases from V and 3 bases from J; bases unmatched to any gene: 6.

This clone appeared once. V and J are TRBV19 and TRBJ2-7, with a weak D call TRBD2 (6 bases). This CDR3 contains 13 residues. Germline loops: CDR1 LNHDA, CDR2 SQIVND (reference sequence). The ends were cut back, 6 bases at V and 3 bases at J, with 12 bases in the middle. The CDR3 nucleotides read TGTGCCAGTAGGGTCACCGGGAGCTACGAGCAGTACTTC. This encodes CASRVTGSYEQYF.

The chain employs TRBV29-1 and TRBJ2-5; D gene uncertain. Per germline, CDR1 SQVTM and CDR2 ANQGSEA. The CDR3 has 14 amino acids. V was clipped by 4 bases and J by 5 bases, with 17 bases between them. The CDR3 here is CSVASSVSIETQYF. The CDR3 region has the DNA TGCAGCGTTGCCAGCAGCGTGAGCATCGAGACCCAGTACTTC. Complete variable domain (other parts from reference TRBV29-1 and TRBJ2-5): SAVISQKPSRDICQRGTSLTIQCQVDSQVTMMFWYRQQPGQSLTLIATANQGSEATYESGFVIDKFPISRPNLTFSTLTVSNMSPEDSSIYLCSVASSVSIETQYFGPGTRLLVL.

The V call is TRBV5-1, the J call TRBJ2-2, with 10 bases that match TRBD2. Germline V lookup: CDR1 SGHRS, CDR2 YFSETQ. The CDR3 is 17 amino acids. The V and J ends lost 4 bases and 5 bases, in that order; junction bases with no gene match: 11. The CDR3 here is CASSQNPSGSGTGELFF. The CDR3 region has the DNA TGCGCCAGCAGCCAGAATCCTAGCGGGAGTGGGACCGGGGAGCTGTTTTTT.

This clone was recorded only once. V is TRBV2 and J is TRBJ2-1; D unresolved. Germline V gene sequence: CDR1 SNHLY, CDR2 FYNNEI. The CDR3 has 14 residues. V was clipped by 4 bases and J by 3 bases, with 10 bases between them. The CDR3 DNA is TGTGCCAGCAGTGCGGAGATTTACTACAATGAGCAGTTCTTC. Residues: CASSAEIYYNEQFF.

V usage is TRBV30 and J usage is TRBJ1-6; no clear D gene. Germline loops: CDR1 GTSNPN, CDR2 SVGIG (reference sequence). The V end lost 0 bases, the J end lost 4 bases, and 4 bases lay between the germline ends. The CDR3 sequence is 13 residues long. Here the CDR3 reads CAWSVQYNSPLHF. CDR3 coding DNA: TGTGCCTGGAGTGTACAGTATAATTCACCCCTCCACTTT.

The rearrangement links TRBV7-9 to TRBJ1-6, with D perhaps matching TRBD1 (6 bases). V lost 6 bases to trimming and J lost 7 bases, with 13 bases between them. The CDR3 loop spans 14 amino acids. CDR1 is SEHNR, CDR2 FQNEAQ, per germline (reference sequence). CDR3 sequence reads: CASSPRQVNSPLHF. For the CDR3, the DNA is TGTGCCAGCAGTCCCCGACAGGTCAATTCACCCCTCCACTTT.

The CDR3 DNA reads as TGTGCCAGTAGTATCCCCTCCGGGACTAGCAGAAATGAGCAGTTCTTC. Protein: CASSIPSGTSRNEQFF. The chain recombines TRBV19 with TRBJ2-1; 9 nucleotides align to TRBD2. The germline gives CDR1 LNHDA, CDR2 SQIVND (reference sequence). This CDR3 region has 16 residues. The J segment lost 7 bases and the V segment lost 3 bases, leaving 10 bases of the junction unmatched.

The chain combines TRBV5-1 with TRBJ2-3; unclear D gene. CDR1 is SGHRS, CDR2 YFSETQ, per germline. The CDR3 runs to 15 residues. Trimming shortened V by 4 bases and J by 1 base, and 13 bases separated the two germline ends. The CDR3 here is CASSPSGRGTDTQYF. The CDR3 nucleotides are TGCGCCAGCAGCCCCTCGGGTCGGGGCACAGATACGCAGTATTTT.

The chain is built from TRBV7-2 and TRBJ1-3; 9 positions match TRBD1. Germline V gene data show CDR1 as SGHTA and CDR2 as FQGNSA. Unmatched junction bases numbered 10, after V lost 4 bases and J lost 3 bases. The CDR3 runs 17 residues. The CDR3 loop is CASSSVYGTGYGNTIYF. CDR3 nucleotide sequence: TGTGCCAGCAGCTCAGTTTACGGGACAGGGTATGGAAACACCATATATTTT.

This clone was observed once. The V and J genes are TRBV5-1 and TRBJ1-2; 7 bases line up with TRBD1. CDR1 SGHRS and CDR2 YFSETQ come from the germline V gene. J was trimmed by 7 bases and V by 7 bases; bases with no gene match: 13. This CDR3 is built from 14 residues. CDR3 sequence (DNA): TGCGCCAGCCAACAGGGGCCCCGAGGAGGTGGCTACACCTTC. It codes for CASQQGPRGGGYTF.

For the CDR3, the DNA is TGTGCCAGCAGCTTATCCGGCCTAGCCTACGAGCAGTACTTC. This codes for CASSLSGLAYEQYF. The chain recombines TRBV7-2 with TRBJ2-7; D remains unclear. The CDR3 has 14 residues. CDR1 is SGHTA, CDR2 FQGNSA, per germline. The V end was cut by 2 bases, the J end by 2 bases, with 10 bases between. Together with reference TRBV7-2 and TRBJ2-7, the CDR3 gives the full variable domain: GAGVSQSPSNKVTEKGKDVELRCDPISGHTALYWYRQSLGQGLEFLIYFQGNSAPDKSGLPSDRFSAERTGGSVSTLTIQRTQQEDSAVYLCASSLSGLAYEQYFGPGTRLTVT.

This rearrangement joins TRBV18 to TRBJ1-5; D perhaps matches TRBD1 (5 bases). Germline V gene sequence: CDR1 KGHSH, CDR2 LQKENI. There are 15 residues in the CDR3. V gave up 3 bases and J gave up 6 bases, with 15 bases separating them. Here the CDR3 reads CASSPLGGYGQPQHF. Written as DNA, the CDR3 is TGTGCCAGCTCACCCCTGGGGGGGTACGGTCAGCCCCAGCATTTT. Supplemented by reference TRBV18 and TRBJ1-5, the full variable domain reads NAGVMQNPRHLVRRRGQEARLRCSPMKGHSHVYWYRQLPEEGLKFMVYLQKENIIDESGMPKERFSAEFPKEGPSILRIQQVVRGDSAAYFCASSPLGGYGQPQHFGDGTRLSIL.

This clone was observed once. The chain combines TRBV5-1 with TRBJ1-4, with D perhaps TRBD1 (5 bases). Between the trimmed V and J ends, which lost 4 bases and 3 bases, there was a span of 16 bases. Germline-derived CDR1 and CDR2 are SGHRS and YFSETQ. The CDR3 runs to 16 residues. The CDR3 spells CASSGPTGGANEKLFF. The CDR3 DNA follows: TGCGCCAGCAGCGGCCCGACGGGGGGGGCTAATGAAAAACTGTTTTTT. Variable domain in full (rest from reference TRBV5-1 and TRBJ1-4): KAGVTQTPRYLIKTRGQQVTLSCSPISGHRSVSWYQQTPGQGLQFLFEYFSETQRNKGNFPGRFSGRQFSNSRSEMNVSTLELGDSALYLCASSGPTGGANEKLFFGSGTQLSVL.

The chain combines TRBV19 with TRBJ2-1; no firm D call. Germline-derived CDR1 and CDR2 are LNHDA and SQIVND (reference sequence). The V end was cut by 5 bases, the J end by 1 base, with 12 bases between. The CDR3 contains 15 residues. CDR3 in amino acids: CASSWWAGSYNEQFF. The CDR3 region has the DNA TGTGCCAGTAGTTGGTGGGCAGGATCCTACAATGAGCAGTTCTTC. The entire variable domain, with the rest obtained from reference TRBV19 and TRBJ2-1, is as follows: DGGITQSPKYLFRKEGQNVTLSCEQNLNHDAMYWYRQDPGQGLRLIYYSQIVNDFQKGDIAEGYSVSREKKESFPLTVTSAQKNPTAFYLCASSWWAGSYNEQFFGPGTRLTVL.

This chain joins TRBV7-2 and TRBJ1-5, with 7 bases aligning to TRBD1. The CDR3 runs to 14 residues. V was pared by 4 bases and J by 4 bases, with 4 bases of the junction left unmatched. Looked up from germline, CDR1 is SGHTA and CDR2 is FQGNSA. The CDR3 nucleotides read TGTGCCAGCAGCTACGGGACAGCTAATCAGCCCCAGCATTTT. Its translation: CASSYGTANQPQHF.

The V call is TRBV7-9, the J call TRBJ2-7; D remains unclear. The CDR3 loop spans 12 amino acids. V was clipped by 6 bases and J by 3 bases, with 9 bases between them. CDR1 SEHNR and CDR2 FQNEAQ come from the germline V gene (reference sequence). CDR3 in DNA: TGTGCCAGCAGTGTCAACTACTACGAGCAGTACTTC. Protein sequence: CASSVNYYEQYF. The variable domain in full, with the rest retrieved from reference TRBV7-9 and TRBJ2-7, is DTGVSQNPRHKITKRGQNVTFRCDPISEHNRLYWYRQTLGQGPEFLTYFQNEAQLEKSRLLSDRFSAERPKGSFSTLEIQRTEQGDSAMYLCASSVNYYEQYFGPGTRLTVT.

The V and J genes are TRBV4-2 and TRBJ2-5; tentative D call: TRBD1 (5 bases). Looked up from germline, CDR1 is LGHNA and CDR2 is YNFKEQ. CDR3 size: 15 residues. Trimming left V 0 bases short and J 2 bases short, with 10 bases between. The CDR3 nucleotides read TGTGCCAGCAGCCAAGACGGCAGGGCTCAAGAGACCCAGTACTTC. Encoded protein: CASSQDGRAQETQYF.

This chain joins TRBV18 and TRBJ1-2; possibly TRBD1 for D (5 bases). The CDR3 runs to 13 residues. With 3 bases removed from V and 2 bases from J, the gap between germline ends came to 7 bases. Germline CDR1 reads KGHSH; CDR2 reads LQKENI. The CDR3 DNA reads as TGTGCCAGCTCACCTAGACAGAACTATGGCTACACCTTC. It specifies CASSPRQNYGYTF.

The chain joins TRBV7-2 to TRBJ2-7; 10 nucleotides agree with TRBD2. The CDR3 covers 16 residues. Germline assignment: CDR1 SGHTA and CDR2 FQGNSA. Trimming took 1 base from V and 4 from J; bases not matched to a gene: 7. The CDR3 nucleotides are TGTGCCAGCAGCTTAGAGGTGCTAGCGGGGGCATACGAGCAGTACTTC. Residues: CASSLEVLAGAYEQYF.

The V and J genes are TRBV4-2 and TRBJ2-1; D is possibly TRBD2 (6 bases). The V gene's germline CDR1 is LGHNA and CDR2 YNFKEQ. The CDR3 contains 15 residues. V lost 0 bases, J lost 12 bases, and 18 bases lay in between. CDR3 sequence: CASSQDRARAGLQFF. Here the CDR3 DNA reads TGTGCCAGCAGCCAAGATCGGGCGAGGGCGGGGCTGCAGTTCTTC.